These T cell receptor beta chains were read from a single sample in a study of cytomegalovirus exposure and HLA in healthy donors. Generated by immunoSEQ multiplex PCR, the TCRdb table keeps only in-frame clones and is missing some. This table has about 150,000 clones, about 84% appearing once. Material for sequencing was PBMCs. These receptor sequences come from a woman aged 40 to 49 in good health and CMV-seropositive. Each CDR3 is given with its conserved first and last residue. A D gene is named only where the DNA matches it firmly. The size field is filled for only some rows; it gives once, few, many or a size class.

d_call,cdr3_length,j_call,v_call,clone_size,cdr3_aa,cdr3_nt
NA,15,TRBJ1-2,TRBV2,NA,CASSSPGGGNYGYTF,TGTGCCAGCAGCTCCCCGGGAGGAGGTAACTATGGCTACACCTTC
NA,13,TRBJ2-1,TRBV16,NA,CASSQSQRGEQFF,TGTGCCAGCAGCCAATCTCAGAGAGGTGAGCAGTTCTTC
NA,14,TRBJ1-1,TRBV7-3,once,CASSKRGSSTEAFF,TGTGCCAGCAGCAAACGGGGGTCCAGCACTGAAGCTTTCTTT
TRBD2,15,TRBJ2-7,TRBV7-9,NA,CASSLAASGRDEQYF,TGTGCCAGCAGCTTGGCGGCTAGCGGGAGGGACGAGCAGTACTTC
TRBD1,14,TRBJ2-3,TRBV5-6,NA,CASEGQGLTDTQYF,TGTGCCAGCGAGGGACAGGGATTGACAGATACGCAGTATTTT
TRBD2,16,TRBJ2-7,TRBV10-2,NA,CASSETLLAGPYEQYF,TGCGCCAGCAGTGAGACTCTACTAGCGGGGCCCTACGAGCAGTACTTC
TRBD1,15,TRBJ2-3,TRBV6-1,NA,CANDSRGRGTDTQYF,TGTGCCAACGACTCGAGGGGGCGCGGCACAGATACGCAGTATTTT
TRBD1,16,TRBJ2-7,TRBV27,few,CASSKIWTGASYEQYF,TGTGCCAGCAGCAAAATATGGACAGGAGCCTCCTACGAGCAGTACTTC
TRBD1,13,TRBJ1-1,TRBV28,NA,CASSSRTGTEAFF,TGTGCCAGCAGTTCCCGGACAGGGACCGAAGCTTTCTTT
TRBD1,15,TRBJ2-1,TRBV9,NA,CASSDRTGESNEQFF,TGTGCCAGCAGCGACAGGACAGGGGAAAGCAATGAGCAGTTCTTC
TRBD2,17,TRBJ2-7,TRBV5-6,NA,CASSLGLAGGGNYEQYF,TGTGCCAGCAGCCTAGGACTAGCGGGAGGGGGTAACTACGAGCAGTACTTC
TRBD1,16,TRBJ1-3,TRBV19,NA,CASSTDRGWSGNTIYF,TGTGCCAGTAGCACCGACAGGGGTTGGTCTGGAAACACCATATATTTT
NA,15,TRBJ2-7,TRBV5-1,once,CASSLSPLLTYEQYF,TGCGCCAGCAGCTTGTCCCCCCTGTTAACCTACGAGCAGTACTTC
NA,12,TRBJ2-7,TRBV29-1,NA,CSVETVSYEQYF,TGCAGCGTTGAGACAGTCTCCTACGAGCAGTACTTC
TRBD1,17,TRBJ1-1,TRBV11-2,NA,CASSLVAGGQGGTEAFF,TGTGCCAGCAGCTTAGTCGCTGGGGGACAGGGGGGCACTGAAGCTTTCTTT
NA,14,TRBJ1-2,TRBV30,NA,CAWSVGRRDYGYTF,TGTGCCTGGAGTGTCGGCAGGCGAGACTATGGCTACACCTTC
NA,17,TRBJ1-3,TRBV4-1,NA,CASSQEAARSSGNTIYF,TGCGCCAGCAGCCAAGAAGCAGCGAGGAGCTCTGGAAACACCATATATTTT
NA,11,TRBJ2-5,TRBV7-9,NA,CASSLQETQYF,TGTGCCAGCAGCTTGCAGGAGACCCAGTACTTC
NA,15,TRBJ2-7,TRBV6-1,NA,CASSDTVLSSYEQYF,TGTGCCAGCAGTGACACTGTTCTTAGCTCCTACGAGCAGTACTTC
NA,17,TRBJ2-7,TRBV5-8,few,CASSLYIDTHPLYEQYF,TGTGCCAGCAGCTTATACATCGACACTCACCCCCTCTACGAGCAGTACTTC
TRBD2,14,TRBJ2-7,TRBV6-1,NA,CASRGLARSYEQYF,TGTGCCAGCAGGGGACTAGCGAGATCCTACGAGCAGTACTTC
NA,13,TRBJ1-2,TRBV2,NA,CASSERSNYGYTF,TGTGCCAGCAGTGAGAGGTCTAACTATGGCTACACCTTC
TRBD1,15,TRBJ1-4,TRBV7-3,once,CASSRTGGPNEKLFF,TGTGCCAGCAGCCGAACAGGGGGGCCTAATGAAAAACTGTTTTTT
NA,16,TRBJ2-3,TRBV5-1,NA,CASSLGRSGGADTQYF,TGCGCCAGCAGCTTGGGGCGGAGCGGCGGGGCAGATACGCAGTATTTT
NA,14,TRBJ1-1,TRBV11-2,once,CASSLVPMNTEAFF,TGTGCCAGCAGCTTAGTCCCCATGAACACTGAAGCTTTCTTT
TRBD2,15,TRBJ2-7,TRBV5-4,NA,CASSLLAGDPYEQYF,TGTGCCAGCAGCTTGTTAGCGGGAGATCCCTACGAGCAGTACTTC
NA,16,TRBJ1-5,TRBV7-9,NA,CASSSRGGDSNQPQHF,TGTGCCAGCAGCTCCCGGGGAGGAGATAGCAATCAGCCCCAGCATTTT
NA,12,TRBJ1-1,TRBV7-9,NA,CSSSLSQGRVFF,TGTTCCAGCAGCTTATCCCAGGGGAGGGTTTTCTTT
NA,13,TRBJ2-7,TRBV5-4,NA,CASSHPSTHEQYF,TGTGCCAGCAGCCACCCGTCTACCCACGAGCAGTACTTC
TRBD2,16,TRBJ2-5,TRBV7-9,NA,CASSLWLAGGQETQYF,TGTGCCAGCAGCTTATGGCTAGCGGGTGGCCAAGAGACCCAGTACTTC
NA,14,TRBJ2-5,TRBV7-6,once,CASSLEGMGWTQYF,TGTGCCAGCAGCTTAGAGGGGATGGGGTGGACCCAGTACTTC
TRBD1,15,TRBJ2-2,TRBV6-1,NA,CASRTGGTGTGELFF,TGTGCCAGCAGGACAGGGGGCACAGGCACCGGGGAGCTGTTTTTT
TRBD1,14,TRBJ2-7,TRBV5-1,NA,CASGTAEPSYEQYF,TGCGCCAGCGGGACAGCCGAGCCGTCCTACGAGCAGTACTTC
NA,15,TRBJ1-1,TRBV30,NA,CAWSITGTTRSEAFF,TGTGCCTGGAGTATTACAGGGACCACGCGGTCTGAAGCTTTCTTT
NA,14,TRBJ2-2,TRBV7-9,NA,CASSRTWEAGELFF,TGTGCCAGCAGCCGGACTTGGGAGGCCGGGGAGCTGTTTTTT
NA,14,TRBJ2-2,TRBV29-1,NA,CSVDLTGNTGELFF,TGCAGCGTTGATTTGACTGGGAACACCGGGGAGCTGTTTTTT
TRBD1,15,TRBJ1-2,TRBV7-9,NA,CASSKGQGENYGYTF,TGTGCCAGCAGCAAAGGACAGGGGGAGAACTATGGCTACACCTTC
TRBD2,17,TRBJ2-7,TRBV5-1,once,CASSLESSGLLTYEQYF,TGCGCCAGCAGCTTGGAGTCTAGCGGGCTTCTTACCTACGAGCAGTACTTC
NA,16,TRBJ2-6,TRBV30,NA,CAWGLGHNSGANVLTF,TGTGCCTGGGGTCTCGGACACAACTCTGGGGCCAACGTCCTGACTTTC
TRBD2,15,TRBJ2-1,TRBV9,NA,CASSVVAGVGNEQFF,TGTGCCAGCAGCGTAGTAGCGGGAGTTGGGAATGAGCAGTTCTTC
NA,13,TRBJ2-1,TRBV5-1,NA,CASSLVPANEQFF,TGCGCCAGCAGCTTGGTCCCAGCGAATGAGCAGTTCTTC
TRBD1,17,TRBJ2-7,TRBV5-4,NA,CASSSGTGIGGAYEQYF,TGTGCCAGCAGCTCGGGGACAGGGATCGGCGGGGCCTACGAGCAGTACTTC
NA,13,TRBJ2-2,TRBV2,NA,CASSEIVTGELFF,TGTGCCAGCAGTGAAATAGTCACCGGGGAGCTGTTTTTT
NA,13,TRBJ2-1,TRBV4-1,NA,CASSRQGYNEQFF,TGCGCCAGCAGTCGGCAGGGCTACAATGAGCAGTTCTTC
TRBD1,16,TRBJ2-7,TRBV5-1,once,CASSLAGTAVTYEQYF,TGCGCCAGCAGCTTGGCCGGGACAGCTGTAACCTACGAGCAGTACTTC
NA,15,TRBJ2-7,TRBV11-3,few,CASSLDSSRAGEQYF,TGTGCCAGCAGCTTAGATAGCTCTCGGGCGGGCGAGCAGTACTTC
TRBD1,14,TRBJ2-7,TRBV30,NA,CARSGQGPPYEQYF,TGTGCCAGATCGGGACAGGGGCCCCCCTACGAGCAGTACTTC
TRBD1,16,TRBJ1-4,TRBV9,NA,CASSATTGASNEKLFF,TGTGCCAGCAGCGCCACGACAGGGGCGAGTAATGAAAAACTGTTTTTT
TRBD1,14,TRBJ2-1,TRBV29-1,NA,CSGLSGQGNNEQFF,TGCAGCGGATTATCGGGACAGGGTAATAATGAGCAGTTCTTC
TRBD2,14,TRBJ2-1,TRBV10-3,once,CAISLLAGVDEQFF,TGTGCCATCAGTTTACTAGCGGGAGTGGATGAGCAGTTCTTC
TRBD1,15,TRBJ2-2,TRBV2,NA,CASRKGTGDTGELFF,TGTGCCAGCAGGAAGGGGACAGGGGACACCGGGGAGCTGTTTTTT
TRBD1,17,TRBJ2-3,TRBV4-2,few,CASSLLRQGGRTDTQYF,TGTGCCAGCAGCCTCCTACGACAGGGCGGTCGCACAGATACGCAGTATTTT
TRBD2,14,TRBJ2-7,TRBV11-2,NA,CASSPILGTSGRAF,TGTGCCAGCAGCCCAATATTAGGGACTAGCGGAAGAGCTTTC
NA,15,TRBJ2-3,TRBV6-5,NA,CASSYYADRTDTQYF,TGTGCCAGCAGTTATTATGCAGATCGCACAGATACGCAGTATTTT
TRBD2,16,TRBJ2-1,TRBV5-6,NA,CASSPGLGGYYNEQFF,TGTGCCAGCAGCCCGGGACTAGGAGGGTACTACAATGAGCAGTTCTTC